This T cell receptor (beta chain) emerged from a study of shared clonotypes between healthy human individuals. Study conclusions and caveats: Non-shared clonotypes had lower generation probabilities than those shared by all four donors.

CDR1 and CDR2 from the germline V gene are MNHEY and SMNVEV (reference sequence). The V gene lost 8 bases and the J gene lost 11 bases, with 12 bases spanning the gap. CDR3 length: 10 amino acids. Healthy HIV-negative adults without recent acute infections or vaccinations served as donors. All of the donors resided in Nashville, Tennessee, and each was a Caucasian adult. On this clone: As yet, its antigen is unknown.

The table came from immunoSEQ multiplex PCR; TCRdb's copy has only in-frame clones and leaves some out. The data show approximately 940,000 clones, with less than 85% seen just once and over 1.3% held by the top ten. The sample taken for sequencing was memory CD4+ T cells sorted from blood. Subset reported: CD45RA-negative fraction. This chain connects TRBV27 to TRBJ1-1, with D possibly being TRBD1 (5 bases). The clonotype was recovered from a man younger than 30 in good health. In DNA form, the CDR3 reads TGTGCCAGCGGAACGGGGGGGGCTTTCTTT. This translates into CASGTGGAFF.